This T cell receptor (beta chain) is from a study of blood T cell repertoires in COVID-19. As for the study in general: Sites in the United States, Italy and Spain provided acute and convalescent COVID-19 samples.

The junction had 2 bases not matched to a gene; V was cut back by 6 bases and J by 2 bases. CDR1 SNHLY and CDR2 FYNNEI come from the germline V gene. The CDR3 is 13 residues long. The assay was immunoSEQ multiplex PCR, and TCRdb's table has in-frame clones only and misses some. The sample has about 100,000 clones; about 89% are singletons. This clonotype was sampled from a woman in her 30s with acute or convalescent COVID-19. The chain joins TRBV2 to TRBJ2-7, with 9 bases that match TRBD1. Sequencing used peripheral blood. The DNA of the CDR3 is TGTGCCAGCAGGGGACAGGGTCCCTACGAGCAGTACTTC. Its translation is CASRGQGPYEQYF.